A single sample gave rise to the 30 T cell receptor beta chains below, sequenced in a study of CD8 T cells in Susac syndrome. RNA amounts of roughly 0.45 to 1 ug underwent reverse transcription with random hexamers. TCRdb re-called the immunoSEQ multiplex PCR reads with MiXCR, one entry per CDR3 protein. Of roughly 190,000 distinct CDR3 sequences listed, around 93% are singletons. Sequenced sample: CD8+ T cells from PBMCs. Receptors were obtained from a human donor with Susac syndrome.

The CDR3 coding sequence is TGTGCCGGCTCCACGTATGGGACAGGGGATTCCTATGGCTACACCTTC. It codes for CAGSTYGTGDSYGYTF. This sequence joins TRBV6-6 and TRBJ1-2, with 10 bases lining up with TRBD1. This CDR3 contains 16 residues. In germline, CDR1 is MNHNY, CDR2 SVGAGI (reference sequence). With 11 bases clipped from V and 4 bases from J, the junction kept 16 bases outside the gene matches.

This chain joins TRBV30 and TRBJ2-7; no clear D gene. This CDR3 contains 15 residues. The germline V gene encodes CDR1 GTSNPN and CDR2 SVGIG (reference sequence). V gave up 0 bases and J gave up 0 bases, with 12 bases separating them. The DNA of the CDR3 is TGTGCCTGGAGTGTCGAGGCAGCATTCTCCTACGAGCAGTACTTC. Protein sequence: CAWSVEAAFSYEQYF. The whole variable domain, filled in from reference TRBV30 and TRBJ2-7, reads SQTIHQWPATLVQPVGSPLSLECTVEGTSNPNLYWYRQAAGRGLQLLFYSVGIGQISSEVPQNLSASRPQDRQFILSSKKLLLSDSGFYLCAWSVEAAFSYEQYFGPGTRLTVT.

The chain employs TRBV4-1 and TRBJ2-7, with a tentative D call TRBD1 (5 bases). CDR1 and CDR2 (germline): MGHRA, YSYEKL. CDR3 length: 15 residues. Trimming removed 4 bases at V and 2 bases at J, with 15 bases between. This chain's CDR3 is CASSRTGFETYEQYF. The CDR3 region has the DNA TGCGCCAGCAGCCGTACAGGATTTGAAACCTACGAGCAGTACTTC.

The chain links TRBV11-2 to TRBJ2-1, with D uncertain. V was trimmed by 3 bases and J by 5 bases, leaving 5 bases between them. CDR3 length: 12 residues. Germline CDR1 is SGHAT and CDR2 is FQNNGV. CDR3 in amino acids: CASSFADNEQFF. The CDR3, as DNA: TGTGCCAGCAGCTTCGCAGACAATGAGCAGTTCTTC. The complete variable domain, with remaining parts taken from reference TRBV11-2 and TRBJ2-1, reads EAGVAQSPRYKIIEKRQSVAFWCNPISGHATLYWYQQILGQGPKLLIQFQNNGVVDDSQLPKDRFSAERLKGVDSTLKIQPAKLEDSAVYLCASSFADNEQFFGPGTRLTVL.

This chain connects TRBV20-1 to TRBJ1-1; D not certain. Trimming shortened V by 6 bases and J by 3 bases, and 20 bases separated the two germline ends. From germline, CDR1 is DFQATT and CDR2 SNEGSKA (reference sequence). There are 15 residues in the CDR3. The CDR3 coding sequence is TGCAGTGCCCAAAAGCCCACAGAACATTACACTGAAGCTTTCTTT. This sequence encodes CSAQKPTEHYTEAFF.

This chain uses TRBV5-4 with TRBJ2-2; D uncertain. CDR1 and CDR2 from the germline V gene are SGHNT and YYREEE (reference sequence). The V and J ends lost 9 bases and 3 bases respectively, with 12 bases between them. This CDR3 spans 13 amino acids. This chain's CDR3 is CATEVVHTGELFF. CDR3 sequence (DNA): TGTGCCACCGAGGTTGTGCACACCGGGGAGCTGTTTTTT.

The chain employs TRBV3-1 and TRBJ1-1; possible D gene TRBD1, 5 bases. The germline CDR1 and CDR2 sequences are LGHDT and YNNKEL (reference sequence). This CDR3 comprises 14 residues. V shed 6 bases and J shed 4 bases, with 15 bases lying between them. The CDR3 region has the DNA TGTGCCAGCAGGCAGGCAGGGTGGGGCACTGAAGCTTTCTTT. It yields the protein CASRQAGWGTEAFF.

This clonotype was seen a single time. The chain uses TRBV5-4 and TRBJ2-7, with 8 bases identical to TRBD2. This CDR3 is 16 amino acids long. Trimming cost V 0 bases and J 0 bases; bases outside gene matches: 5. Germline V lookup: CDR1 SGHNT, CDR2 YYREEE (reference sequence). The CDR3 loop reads CASSLETGGLSYEQYF. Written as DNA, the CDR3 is TGTGCCAGCAGCTTGGAGACGGGAGGGCTCTCCTACGAGCAGTACTTC.

The CDR3 sequence: CASSYSFRDQPQHF. CDR3 sequence (DNA): TGTGCCAGCAGTTACTCGTTCAGGGACCAGCCCCAGCATTTT. J is TRBJ1-5 and V is TRBV6-5; TRBD1 might be the D (5 bases). The CDR3 contains 14 residues. Germline-derived CDR1 and CDR2 are MNHEY and SVGAGI. V was clipped by 0 bases and J by 7 bases, with 10 bases between them.

The DNA of the CDR3 is TGTGCCAGCAGTAGCGCGACAGGGGCCAACTATGGCTACACCTTC. Residues: CASSSATGANYGYTF. The chain uses TRBV25-1 and TRBJ1-2; 8 positions agree with TRBD1. V dropped 5 bases and J dropped 2; count of bases not matched to a gene: 7. Germline V lookup: CDR1 MGHDK, CDR2 SYGVNS. CDR3 size: 15 residues.

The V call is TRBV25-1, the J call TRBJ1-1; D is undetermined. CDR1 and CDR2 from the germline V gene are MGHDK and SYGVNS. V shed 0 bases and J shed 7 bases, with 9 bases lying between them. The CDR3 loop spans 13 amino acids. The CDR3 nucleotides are TGTGCCAGCAGTGAATACGGGTATGGTGAAGCTTTCTTT. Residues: CASSEYGYGEAFF.

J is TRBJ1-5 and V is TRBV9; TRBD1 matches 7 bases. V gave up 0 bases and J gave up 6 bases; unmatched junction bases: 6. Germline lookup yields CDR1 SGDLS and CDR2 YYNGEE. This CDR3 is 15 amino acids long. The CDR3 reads CASSVGQGDGQPQHF. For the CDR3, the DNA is TGTGCCAGCAGCGTAGGTCAGGGGGACGGTCAGCCCCAGCATTTT.

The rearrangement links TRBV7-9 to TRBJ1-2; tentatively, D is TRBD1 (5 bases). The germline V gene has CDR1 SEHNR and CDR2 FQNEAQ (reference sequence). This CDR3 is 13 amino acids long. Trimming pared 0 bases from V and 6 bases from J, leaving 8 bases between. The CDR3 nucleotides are TGTGCCAGCAGCTTAGCGTCAGGGAATGGCTACACCTTC. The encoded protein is CASSLASGNGYTF.

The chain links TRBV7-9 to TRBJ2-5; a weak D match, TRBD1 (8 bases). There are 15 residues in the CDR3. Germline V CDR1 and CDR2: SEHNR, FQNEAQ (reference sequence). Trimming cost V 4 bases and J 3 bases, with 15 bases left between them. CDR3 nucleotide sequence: TGTGCCAGCAGCTACTTACAGGGGGGGGAAGAGACCCAGTACTTC. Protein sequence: CASSYLQGGEETQYF. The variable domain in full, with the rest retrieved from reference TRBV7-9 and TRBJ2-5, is DTGVSQNPRHKITKRGQNVTFRCDPISEHNRLYWYRQTLGQGPEFLTYFQNEAQLEKSRLLSDRFSAERPKGSFSTLEIQRTEQGDSAMYLCASSYLQGGEETQYFGPGTRLLVL.

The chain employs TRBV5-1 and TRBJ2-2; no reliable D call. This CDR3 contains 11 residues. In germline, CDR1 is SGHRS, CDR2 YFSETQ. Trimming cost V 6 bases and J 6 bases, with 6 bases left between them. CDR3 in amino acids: CASTDAGELFF. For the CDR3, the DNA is TGCGCCAGCACAGATGCCGGGGAGCTGTTTTTT. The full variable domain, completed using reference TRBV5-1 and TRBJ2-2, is KAGVTQTPRYLIKTRGQQVTLSCSPISGHRSVSWYQQTPGQGLQFLFEYFSETQRNKGNFPGRFSGRQFSNSRSEMNVSTLELGDSALYLCASTDAGELFFGEGSRLTVL.

CDR3 bases: TGTGCTAGTGGTTGGACAGAATCGAACACTGAAGCTTTCTTT. This encodes CASGWTESNTEAFF. The chain is built from TRBV12-5 and TRBJ1-1; a possible D gene is TRBD1 (6 bases). The CDR3 sequence is 14 residues long. Germline values: CDR1 LGHNT, CDR2 FRNRAP. The germline V and J ends were trimmed by 4 bases and 1 base, with 10 bases remaining between them.

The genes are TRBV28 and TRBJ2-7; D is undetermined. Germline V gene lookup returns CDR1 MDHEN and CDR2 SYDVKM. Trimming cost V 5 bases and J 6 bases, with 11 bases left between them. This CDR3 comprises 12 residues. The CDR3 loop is CASSAPSREQYF. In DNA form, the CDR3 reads TGTGCCAGCAGTGCCCCTTCACGCGAGCAGTACTTC.

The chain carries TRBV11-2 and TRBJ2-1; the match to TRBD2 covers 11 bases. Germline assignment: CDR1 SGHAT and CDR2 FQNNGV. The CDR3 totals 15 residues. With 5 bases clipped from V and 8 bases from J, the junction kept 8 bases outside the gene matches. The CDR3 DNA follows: TGTGCCAGCAGCCGACTAGCGGGAAGCGGCGATGAGCAGTTCTTC. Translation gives CASSRLAGSGDEQFF.

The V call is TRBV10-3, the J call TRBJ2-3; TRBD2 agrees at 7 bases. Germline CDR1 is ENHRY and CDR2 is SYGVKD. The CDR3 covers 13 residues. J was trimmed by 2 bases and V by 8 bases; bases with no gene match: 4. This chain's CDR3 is CAILAENTDTQYF. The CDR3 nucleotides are TGTGCCATCCTAGCGGAGAACACAGATACGCAGTATTTT.

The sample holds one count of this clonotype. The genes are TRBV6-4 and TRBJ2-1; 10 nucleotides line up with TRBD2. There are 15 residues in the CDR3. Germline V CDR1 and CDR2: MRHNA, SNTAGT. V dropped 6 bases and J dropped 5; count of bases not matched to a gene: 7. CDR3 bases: TGTGCCAGCAGATCAGCGGGGGGGCTCGACAATGAGCAGTTCTTC. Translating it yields CASRSAGGLDNEQFF.

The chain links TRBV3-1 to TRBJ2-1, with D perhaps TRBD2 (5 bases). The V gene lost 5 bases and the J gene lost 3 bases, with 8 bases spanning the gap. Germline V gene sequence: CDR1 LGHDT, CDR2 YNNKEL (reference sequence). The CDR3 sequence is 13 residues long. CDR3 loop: CASSNRDYNEQFF. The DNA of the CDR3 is TGTGCCAGCAGCAACCGGGACTACAATGAGCAGTTCTTC.

Here the CDR3 DNA reads TGTGCCAGCAGTGCAGGGAGGGATCCTAATCAGCCCCAGCATTTT. Protein: CASSAGRDPNQPQHF. V usage is TRBV2 and J usage is TRBJ1-5; TRBD1 is a possible D gene (5 bases). This CDR3 has 15 amino acids. The germline V gene has CDR1 SNHLY and CDR2 FYNNEI. V lost 4 bases and J lost 4, with 14 bases in between.

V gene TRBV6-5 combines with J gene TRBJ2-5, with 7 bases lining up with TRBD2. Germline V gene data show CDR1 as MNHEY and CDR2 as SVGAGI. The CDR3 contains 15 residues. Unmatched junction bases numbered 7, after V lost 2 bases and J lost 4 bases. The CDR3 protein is CASSYLAGDRETQYF. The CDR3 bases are TGTGCCAGCAGTTACCTGGCGGGAGATCGAGAGACCCAGTACTTC.

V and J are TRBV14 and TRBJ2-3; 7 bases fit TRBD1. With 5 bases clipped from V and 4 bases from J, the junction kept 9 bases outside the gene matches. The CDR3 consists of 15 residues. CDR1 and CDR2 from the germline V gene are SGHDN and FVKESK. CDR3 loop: CASSANRGMADTQYF. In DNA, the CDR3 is TGTGCCAGCAGCGCGAACAGGGGAATGGCAGATACGCAGTATTTT.

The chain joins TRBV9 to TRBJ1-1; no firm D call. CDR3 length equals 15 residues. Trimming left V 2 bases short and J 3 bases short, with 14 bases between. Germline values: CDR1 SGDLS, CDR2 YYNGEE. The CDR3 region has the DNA TGTGCCAGCAGCGTGTCGCCCCTTGAGGACACTGAAGCTTTCTTT. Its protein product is CASSVSPLEDTEAFF.

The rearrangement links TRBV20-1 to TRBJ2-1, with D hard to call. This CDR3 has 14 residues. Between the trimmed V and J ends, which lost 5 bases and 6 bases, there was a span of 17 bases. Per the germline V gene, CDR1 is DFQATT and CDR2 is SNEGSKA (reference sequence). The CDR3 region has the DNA TGCAGTGCTTACATCCGTGCTAGAGGCAATGAGCAGTTCTTC. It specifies CSAYIRARGNEQFF.

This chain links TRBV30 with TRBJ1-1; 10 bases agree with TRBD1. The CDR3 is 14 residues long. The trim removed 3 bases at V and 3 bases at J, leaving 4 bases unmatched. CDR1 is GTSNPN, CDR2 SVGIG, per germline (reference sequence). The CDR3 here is CAWRMTGGHTEAFF. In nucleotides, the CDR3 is TGTGCCTGGAGAATGACAGGGGGCCACACTGAAGCTTTCTTT. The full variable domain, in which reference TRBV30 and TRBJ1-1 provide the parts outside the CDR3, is SQTIHQWPATLVQPVGSPLSLECTVEGTSNPNLYWYRQAAGRGLQLLFYSVGIGQISSEVPQNLSASRPQDRQFILSSKKLLLSDSGFYLCAWRMTGGHTEAFFGQGTRLTVV.

The CDR3 loop reads CASSQGGGDYEQYF. The DNA for the CDR3 is TGCGCCAGCAGCCAAGGTGGCGGGGACTACGAGCAGTACTTC. The chain is built from TRBV4-1 and TRBJ2-7, with a weak D call TRBD2 (6 bases). The germline V and J ends were trimmed by 1 base and 3 bases, with 10 bases remaining between them. This CDR3 is 14 amino acids long. CDR1 and CDR2 (germline): MGHRA, YSYEKL.

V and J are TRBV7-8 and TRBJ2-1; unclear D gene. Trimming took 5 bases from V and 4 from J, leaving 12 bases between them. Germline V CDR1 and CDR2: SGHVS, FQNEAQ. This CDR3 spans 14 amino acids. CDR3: CASSQDTKYNEQFF. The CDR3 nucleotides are TGTGCCAGCAGCCAAGACACCAAATACAATGAGCAGTTCTTC.

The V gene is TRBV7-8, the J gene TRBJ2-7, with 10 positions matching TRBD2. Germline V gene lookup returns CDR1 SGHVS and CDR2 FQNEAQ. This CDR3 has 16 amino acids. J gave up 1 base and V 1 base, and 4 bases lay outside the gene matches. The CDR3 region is CASSLVLAGESYEQYF. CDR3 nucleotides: TGTGCCAGCAGCTTAGTTCTAGCGGGAGAATCCTACGAGCAGTACTTC.